Below are 32 T cell receptor beta chains sequenced from a single sample in a study of beta chain features in type 1 diabetes. Expressed TCRB transcripts were sequenced, since all the RNA that had been isolated was reverse transcribed. Assay: immunoSEQ multiplex PCR; the TCRdb copy retains only in-frame clones and omits some. The table lists tens of thousands of clones, roughly 34% of them singletons. The sequencing sample was made of stem cell memory CD4+ T cells from blood. The origin of the receptors is a woman younger than 30 in good health.

The rearrangement links TRBV15 to TRBJ2-1, with 12 bases matching TRBD1. CDR3 size: 16 residues. The V gene's germline CDR1 is LNHNV and CDR2 YYDKDF (reference sequence). V shed 3 bases and J 8 bases; nucleotides not matched to a gene: 8. The CDR3 region is CATSSLGTGGEDEQFF. CDR3 sequence (DNA): TGTGCCACCAGCAGTCTTGGGACAGGGGGCGAGGATGAGCAGTTCTTC. The full variable domain, its missing parts supplied by reference TRBV15 and TRBJ2-1, is DAMVIQNPRYQVTQFGKPVTLSCSQTLNHNVMYWYQQKSSQAPKLLFHYYDKDFNNEADTPDNFQSRRPNTSFCFLDIRSPGLGDTAMYLCATSSLGTGGEDEQFFGPGTRLTVL.

V is TRBV18 and J is TRBJ2-7, with 9 nucleotides matching TRBD1. The germline gives CDR1 KGHSH, CDR2 LQKENI. V lost 3 bases, J lost 7 bases, and 7 bases stayed unmatched. This CDR3 has 14 amino acids. The CDR3 loop reads CASSPWDRVGEQYF. CDR3 bases: TGTGCCAGCTCACCGTGGGACAGGGTGGGGGAGCAGTACTTC.

This chain uses TRBV19 with TRBJ1-5; perhaps TRBD1 as D (6 bases). The CDR3 covers 16 residues. Germline V lookup: CDR1 LNHDA, CDR2 SQIVND (reference sequence). Trimming removed 6 bases from V and 0 bases from J, with 15 bases in between. The CDR3 DNA is TGTGCCAGTAGCTCTGGACAGACTTATAGCAATCAGCCCCAGCATTTT. Protein product: CASSSGQTYSNQPQHF.

The rearrangement links TRBV23-1 to TRBJ2-1; D is ambiguous. TRBV23-1 is given ORF status, its function remaining uncertain. V was cut by 0 bases and J by 4 bases, with 7 bases left in between. The CDR3 runs 14 residues. This chain's CDR3 is CASSQSRVYNEQFF. In nucleotides, the CDR3 is TGCGCCAGCAGTCAATCTAGAGTTTACAATGAGCAGTTCTTC.

V and J are TRBV11-2 and TRBJ2-5, with 10 bases identical to TRBD2. In germline, CDR1 is SGHAT, CDR2 FQNNGV. With 1 base clipped from V and 2 bases from J, the junction kept 7 bases outside the gene matches. This CDR3 has 17 residues. CDR3 DNA sequence: TGTGCCAGCAGCTTAGGGCCTAGCGGGAGTGGGCAAGAGACCCAGTACTTC. It translates to CASSLGPSGSGQETQYF.

The J gene is TRBJ1-2, the V gene TRBV4-3; TRBD1 might be the D (6 bases). This CDR3 region has 15 residues. Trimming left V 1 base short and J 5 bases short, with 14 bases between. The germline CDR1 and CDR2 sequences are LGHNA and YSLEER. In DNA form, the CDR3 reads TGCGCCAGCAGCCAAGCTGGGGGCAGCCTTTATGGCTACACCTTC. It yields the protein CASSQAGGSLYGYTF.

The rearrangement links TRBV7-2 to TRBJ2-3, with 9 bases lining up with TRBD2. Germline V gene sequence: CDR1 SGHTA, CDR2 FQGNSA. The CDR3 has 15 amino acids. The ends lost 1 base at V and 1 base at J; junction bases unmatched: 0. The CDR3 DNA follows: TGTGCCAGCAGCTTAGGACTAGCGGGCACAGATACGCAGTATTTT. It yields the protein CASSLGLAGTDTQYF.

The rearrangement links TRBV27 to TRBJ2-2; 8 nucleotides agree with TRBD2. Per germline, CDR1 MNHEY and CDR2 SMNVEV (reference sequence). J gave up 6 bases and V 10 bases, and 10 bases lay outside the gene matches. CDR3 length: 14 amino acids. The CDR3 coding sequence is TGTGCCACCGGGGGGGGAAAGGCGTCCGGGGAGCTGTTTTTT. Translating it yields CATGGGKASGELFF.

This clone was seen more than once but under ten times. This sequence joins TRBV23-1 and TRBJ2-1; possible D gene TRBD2, 6 bases. TRBV23-1 is an open reading frame, and its role is uncertain. Trimming pared 8 bases from V and 4 bases from J, leaving 30 bases between. The CDR3 spans 19 residues. The CDR3 loop is CASGSSGTPLDGGYNEQFF. The CDR3 DNA follows: TGCGCCAGCGGATCTTCCGGGACGCCACTTGACGGGGGATACAATGAGCAGTTCTTC.

This clone has only a few counts. The rearrangement links TRBV30 to TRBJ2-5; the D gene is possibly TRBD1 (5 bases). The CDR3 is made up of 13 amino acids. The germline CDR1 and CDR2 sequences are GTSNPN and SVGIG (reference sequence). The V and J ends lost 2 bases and 2 bases respectively, with 9 bases between them. CDR3 nucleotide sequence: TGTGCCTGGAGTCGACAGTTACAAGAGACCCAGTACTTC. Protein product: CAWSRQLQETQYF. Variable domain in full (rest from reference TRBV30 and TRBJ2-5): SQTIHQWPATLVQPVGSPLSLECTVEGTSNPNLYWYRQAAGRGLQLLFYSVGIGQISSEVPQNLSASRPQDRQFILSSKKLLLSDSGFYLCAWSRQLQETQYFGPGTRLLVL.

CDR3 coding DNA: TGTGCCAGCAGCACTCAGGGGGATGAGCAGTTCTTC. It encodes CASSTQGDEQFF. The chain couples TRBV7-6 to TRBJ2-1; TRBD1 agrees at 7 bases. The germline gives CDR1 SGHVS, CDR2 FNYEAQ. After removal of 5 bases from V and 8 bases from J, the junction contained 3 bases not matched to a gene. There are 12 residues in the CDR3.

The chain joins TRBV18 to TRBJ2-7, with D possibly matching TRBD1 (8 bases). CDR3 length: 15 amino acids. CDR1 is KGHSH and CDR2 is LQKENI in the germline V gene. Trimming shortened V by 4 bases and J by 3 bases, and 16 bases separated the two germline ends. CDR3 residues: CASSLGQGGVYEQYF. Written as DNA, the CDR3 is TGTGCCAGCTCACTCGGACAGGGAGGGGTCTACGAGCAGTACTTC. Full variable domain (remainder filled in from reference TRBV18 and TRBJ2-7): NAGVMQNPRHLVRRRGQEARLRCSPMKGHSHVYWYRQLPEEGLKFMVYLQKENIIDESGMPKERFSAEFPKEGPSILRIQQVVRGDSAAYFCASSLGQGGVYEQYFGPGTRLTVT.

In DNA form, the CDR3 reads TGTGCCACCAGCCAAGGGGGGGGGTGGGCAACTAATGAAAAACTGTTTTTT. Translated, it gives CATSQGGGWATNEKLFF. The chain joins TRBV15 to TRBJ1-4, with D possibly being TRBD1 (6 bases). Germline V gene data show CDR1 as LNHNV and CDR2 as YYDKDF (reference sequence). The CDR3 loop spans 17 amino acids. V lost 5 bases, J lost 0 bases, and 16 bases lay in between.

The chain carries TRBV5-1 and TRBJ1-2; no definite D call. CDR1 is SGHRS and CDR2 is YFSETQ in the germline V gene. This CDR3 comprises 12 residues. V was trimmed by 4 bases and J by 3 bases, leaving 7 bases between them. The CDR3, as DNA: TGCGCCAGCAGCGTAACAGACTATGGCTACACCTTC. It codes for CASSVTDYGYTF. The entire variable domain, with the rest obtained from reference TRBV5-1 and TRBJ1-2, is as follows: KAGVTQTPRYLIKTRGQQVTLSCSPISGHRSVSWYQQTPGQGLQFLFEYFSETQRNKGNFPGRFSGRQFSNSRSEMNVSTLELGDSALYLCASSVTDYGYTFGSGTRLTVV.

The V gene is TRBV19, the J gene TRBJ1-2; possibly TRBD1 for D (6 bases). V lost 7 bases and J 7 bases, leaving 22 bases between the germline ends. This CDR3 contains 15 residues. Germline V gene sequence: CDR1 LNHDA, CDR2 SQIVND (reference sequence). The CDR3 region has the DNA TGTGCCAGTAAGACCCCCCAGGGACACCGGACTGGCTACACCTTC. The encoded protein is CASKTPQGHRTGYTF.

This clone was counted only a few times. The gene calls are TRBV5-1 and TRBJ2-3; D not resolved. Germline V gene lookup returns CDR1 SGHRS and CDR2 YFSETQ. The CDR3 is made up of 14 amino acids. V was clipped by 2 bases and J by 1 base, with 8 bases between them. CDR3 residues: CASSFDTGTDTQYF. The CDR3 DNA reads as TGCGCCAGCAGCTTCGACACTGGCACAGATACGCAGTATTTT.

Only a few counts were recorded for this clone. The chain has TRBV6-5 and TRBJ1-2; TRBD1 might be the D (6 bases). V dropped 6 bases and J dropped 2 bases, with 13 bases sitting between them. Germline V lookup: CDR1 MNHEY, CDR2 SVGAGI. CDR3 length equals 14 residues. In nucleotides, the CDR3 is TGTGCCAGCAGCACCAGGGACACCAACTATGGCTACACCTTC. Its translation: CASSTRDTNYGYTF.

The chain carries TRBV7-3 and TRBJ2-1; 8 bases map to TRBD2. The CDR3 is made up of 15 amino acids. V was clipped by 1 base and J by 5 bases; unmatched bases: 4. CDR1 is SGHTA and CDR2 is FQGTGA in the germline V gene. The DNA for the CDR3 is TGTGCCAGCAGCTTAAGCGGGGGGTTAAACAATGAGCAGTTCTTC. The encoded protein is CASSLSGGLNNEQFF.

The chain has TRBV30 and TRBJ1-1, with unresolved D. This CDR3 has 13 amino acids. Trimming removed 1 base from V and 3 bases from J, with 9 bases in between. CDR1 is GTSNPN and CDR2 is SVGIG in the germline V gene (reference sequence). The CDR3 loop is CAWSGARDTEAFF. In DNA, the CDR3 is TGTGCCTGGAGTGGGGCGAGGGACACTGAAGCTTTCTTT.

The gene calls are TRBV7-6 and TRBJ1-4; the match to TRBD1 covers 10 bases. Trimming removed 5 bases from V and 10 bases from J; junction bases left unmatched: 10. This CDR3 has 15 residues. The germline CDR1 and CDR2 sequences are SGHVS and FNYEAQ. The CDR3 reads CASSAAGDRGGKLFF. The CDR3 nucleotides are TGTGCCAGCAGCGCCGCTGGGGACAGGGGCGGAAAACTGTTTTTT.

The chain combines TRBV2 with TRBJ2-5; 13 bases agree with TRBD2. Trimming took 0 bases from V and 5 from J; bases not matched to a gene: 6. The CDR3 has 17 amino acids. Germline loops: CDR1 SNHLY, CDR2 FYNNEI. CDR3 amino acids: CASSEAGLAGSGETQYF. The CDR3 nucleotides are TGTGCCAGCAGTGAAGCGGGACTAGCGGGATCTGGGGAGACCCAGTACTTC.

Only a few counts were recorded for this clone. The V gene is TRBV5-1, the J gene TRBJ1-6; no definite D call. The length of the CDR3 is 14 residues. The germline gives CDR1 SGHRS, CDR2 YFSETQ. V was trimmed by 0 bases and J by 9 bases, leaving 10 bases between them. In nucleotides, the CDR3 is TGCGCCAGCAGCTTGGGAGACAAATCTTCACCCCTCCACTTT. It encodes CASSLGDKSSPLHF.

This clone was observed a handful of times. CDR3 in amino acids: CASSLAGLQETQYF. DNA for the CDR3: TGCGCCAGCAGCTTGGCGGGTCTCCAAGAGACCCAGTACTTC. The rearrangement links TRBV5-1 to TRBJ2-5; D gene unclear. The V end was cut by 0 bases, the J end by 1 base, with 7 bases between. The CDR3 consists of 14 residues. Germline values: CDR1 SGHRS, CDR2 YFSETQ.

This clone has just a few counts. The chain recombines TRBV6-1 with TRBJ2-7; 11 nucleotides align to TRBD1. The CDR3 consists of 15 residues. Germline V gene data show CDR1 as MNHNS and CDR2 as SASEGT. V trimming: 2 bases; J trimming: 7 bases; junction bases outside the gene matches: 7. The CDR3 nucleotides read TGTGCCAGCAGTGAAATTTGGACAGGGGGCGGTGAGCAGTACTTC. Protein product: CASSEIWTGGGEQYF.

This clone was recorded once. This sequence joins TRBV6-5 and TRBJ2-7, with TRBD2 identical over 7 bases. CDR3 length: 15 amino acids. In germline, CDR1 is MNHEY, CDR2 SVGAGI. V gave up 5 bases and J gave up 2 bases; unmatched junction bases: 9. This CDR3 is CASSRGGAGAYEQYF. As DNA, the CDR3 is TGTGCCAGCAGTCGCGGCGGGGCGGGGGCCTACGAGCAGTACTTC.

The rearrangement links TRBV7-2 to TRBJ2-1; TRBD2 matches 14 bases. This CDR3 contains 18 residues. The J segment lost 2 bases and the V segment lost 4 bases, leaving 7 bases of the junction unmatched. Per germline, CDR1 SGHTA and CDR2 FQGNSA. The CDR3 nucleotides are TGTGCCAGCAGCTCGGGTAGGACTAGCGGGGGGACCTACAATGAGCAGTTCTTC. Its translation: CASSSGRTSGGTYNEQFF.

This clone has a single count. Other DNA sequences in the sample encode the same CDR3. The V call is TRBV18, the J call TRBJ2-3; 8 bases are a match to TRBD2. Trimming took 3 bases from V and 1 from J; bases not matched to a gene: 0. In germline, CDR1 is KGHSH, CDR2 LQKENI. The CDR3 has 14 amino acids. The CDR3 region is CASSPGLGTDTQYF. Written as DNA, the CDR3 is TGTGCCAGCTCACCGGGACTAGGCACAGATACGCAGTATTTT.

The V call is TRBV18, the J call TRBJ2-3; 9 bases agree with TRBD2. The ends lost 2 bases at V and 0 bases at J; junction bases unmatched: 12. Germline V gene data show CDR1 as KGHSH and CDR2 as LQKENI. This CDR3 spans 19 amino acids. The CDR3 DNA sequence: TGTGCCAGCTCACCATCGAGCCTAGCGGGATCCCCTAGCACAGATACGCAGTATTTT. Translating gives CASSPSSLAGSPSTDTQYF.

This chain uses TRBV28 with TRBJ2-1; tentative D call: TRBD2 (6 bases). With 5 bases removed from V and 1 base from J, the gap between germline ends came to 6 bases. CDR1 and CDR2 (germline): MDHEN, SYDVKM. The CDR3 spans 13 residues. This chain's CDR3 is CASSRGSYNEQFF. CDR3 sequence (DNA): TGTGCCAGCAGTCGGGGGTCCTACAATGAGCAGTTCTTC. Full variable domain (remainder filled in from reference TRBV28 and TRBJ2-1): DVKVTQSSRYLVKRTGEKVFLECVQDMDHENMFWYRQDPGLGLRLIYFSYDVKMKEKGDIPEGYSVSREKKERFSLILESASTNQTSMYLCASSRGSYNEQFFGPGTRLTVL.

The V call is TRBV30, the J call TRBJ2-1; D possibly corresponds to TRBD1 (7 bases). The CDR3 sequence is 17 residues long. V lost 0 bases and J 3 bases, leaving 18 bases between the germline ends. The germline gives CDR1 GTSNPN, CDR2 SVGIG (reference sequence). This chain's CDR3 is CAWSVRRGGGSYNEQFF. The CDR3 DNA reads as TGTGCCTGGAGTGTACGTCGTGGAGGGGGCAGCTACAATGAGCAGTTCTTC.

The V and J genes are TRBV4-1 and TRBJ2-7, with 8 bases lining up with TRBD2. With V trimmed by 1 base and J by 7 bases, 15 bases remained unmatched. The V gene's germline CDR1 is MGHRA and CDR2 YSYEKL. The CDR3 runs to 17 residues. The chain's CDR3 is CASSQGNGLAPLGEQYF. As DNA, the CDR3 is TGCGCCAGCAGCCAAGGTAATGGACTAGCCCCCTTGGGGGAGCAGTACTTC.

This clone was picked up a small number of times. J is TRBJ1-2 and V is TRBV5-4; 7 bases align to TRBD1. The CDR3 covers 14 residues. The junction had 7 bases not matched to a gene; V was cut back by 4 bases and J by 4 bases. From germline, CDR1 is SGHNT and CDR2 YYREEE (reference sequence). The CDR3 region is CASSTGTVIYGYTF. The CDR3 region has the DNA TGTGCCAGCAGCACCGGGACAGTCATCTATGGCTACACCTTC.